This T cell receptor (beta chain) was identified in a study of cytotoxic CD8 clonotypes in ibrutinib-treated CLL. Study-level points and caveats: Whereas clonality rose at ibrutinib response, it declined toward baseline at progression.

This clone has just a few counts. What it binds is not known. J gave up 1 base and V 5 bases, and 7 bases lay outside the gene matches. This CDR3 comprises 15 residues. CDR1 and CDR2 from the germline V gene are KGHSH and LQKENI. The protocol was immunoSEQ multiplex PCR, while the TCRdb copy is restricted to in-frame clones and leaves out a portion. The table includes approximately 12,000 clones, 60% to 80% detected once. Source: PBMCs, taken before ibrutinib treatment. This clonotype was obtained from a human donor with chronic lymphocytic leukemia. This chain uses TRBV18 with TRBJ2-5; 7 bases align to TRBD2. CDR3 in amino acids: CASSFLAEPQETQYF. Written as DNA, the CDR3 is TGTGCCAGCTCATTCCTAGCGGAACCCCAAGAGACCCAGTACTTC.